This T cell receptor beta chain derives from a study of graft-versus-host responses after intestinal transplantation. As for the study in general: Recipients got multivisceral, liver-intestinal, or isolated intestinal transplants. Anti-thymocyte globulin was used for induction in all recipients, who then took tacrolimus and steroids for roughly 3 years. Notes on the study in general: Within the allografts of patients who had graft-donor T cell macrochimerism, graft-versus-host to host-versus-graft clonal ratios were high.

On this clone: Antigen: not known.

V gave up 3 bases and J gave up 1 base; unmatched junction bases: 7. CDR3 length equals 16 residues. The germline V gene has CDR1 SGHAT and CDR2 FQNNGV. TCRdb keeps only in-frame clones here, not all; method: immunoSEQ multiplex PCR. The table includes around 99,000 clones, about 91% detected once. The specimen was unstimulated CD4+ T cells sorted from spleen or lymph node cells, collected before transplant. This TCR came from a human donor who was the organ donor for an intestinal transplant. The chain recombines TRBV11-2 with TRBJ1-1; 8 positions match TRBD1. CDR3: CASSLSRGRRNTEAFF. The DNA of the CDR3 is TGTGCCAGCAGCTTGTCCAGGGGGCGCCGGAACACTGAAGCTTTCTTT. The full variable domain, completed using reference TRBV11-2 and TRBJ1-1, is EAGVAQSPRYKIIEKRQSVAFWCNPISGHATLYWYQQILGQGPKLLIQFQNNGVVDDSQLPKDRFSAERLKGVDSTLKIQPAKLEDSAVYLCASSLSRGRRNTEAFFGQGTRLTVV.